Detailed here is one T cell receptor (beta chain). Its antigen is unknown. One base away there is no much larger clone; base qualities are not given. Libraries were prepared through 5' RACE. Reads for this sample came from an Illumina HiSeq 2500. A second PCR of about 7 to 12 cycles was run with a J-beta primer mix and a sample-barcoded 5' primer. A unique molecular identifier was introduced onto each TCR beta cDNA molecule by a template-switch 5' adaptor carrying 12 random nucleotides. Each sample yielded at least 3 million CDR3-containing paired-end reads. The Mint cDNA synthesis kit, primed by a TRBC-specific oligonucleotide, was used to synthesize first-strand cDNA from all RNA. All cDNA was treated with uracil-DNA glycosylase and then went through a first 18-cycle PCR with the universal primers M1SS and BC2_uni_R. The paper's processing steps were these. For normalization, 1 million high-quality reads, each with a distinct molecular identifier, were randomly selected from each sample. Reads sharing molecular identifiers were discarded rather than binned into consensus sequences. MiTCR, run with a Q25 quality threshold and the strictest error-elimination algorithm, handled CDR3 identification, clonotype clustering and error correction. Lower-bound total TCR beta diversity was estimated with a nonparametric unseen species model using Euler transformation. The public reads were run again by TCRdb, first through fastp at Q25 and then through MiXCR, and only productive beta chains were kept. For every CDR3 protein sequence, its rows merge into one entry that carries the most common genes and DNA. It is TCRdb's table, rather than the study itself, that gives the V and J calls and clone size. The sample records around 800,000 distinct CDR3 sequences, around two thirds of which are singletons. The ten top clones hold approximately 30% of the sample.

The germline V gene (reference sequence) yields DFQATT for CDR1 and SNEGSKA for CDR2. Counted from cysteine to phenylalanine, this CDR3 has 15 amino acids. The read is trimmed to its CDR3 DNA, 45 bases read in frame from base 1. Donors were a few dozen systemically healthy Caucasian individuals from Russia aged 6 to 90 years. Each donor gave around 9.9 milliliters of peripheral blood, collected into EDTA-treated Vacutainer tubes. Ficoll-Paque density-gradient centrifugation was used to isolate PBMCs, with at least 6.5 million per sample. Trizol reagent was used to extract total RNA from PBMCs, with at least 6 micrograms per sample. The percentages of naive CD45RAhigh/CD27high T cells were determined by flow cytometry on a PBMC aliquot from every donor. The sample is drawn from a study of blood T cells in healthy people across ages (dated by TCRdb to the mid-2010s). Describing the broader study: Template switching captured roughly one uniquely barcoded TCR beta cDNA molecule per two T cells in model experiments. To track age-related changes in TCR beta repertoire diversity, the study relied on deep sequencing normalized with unique cDNA molecular identifiers. Donors were grouped into four age groups: young (average roughly 15 years), middle-aged (approximately 41), aged (around 62) and long-lived (approximately 75). To avoid experimental bias, donors of different ages were distributed randomly across sequencing lanes. Using the same blood draw, the study looked at two additional independent replicas of 1 million unique cDNA reads for two donors, one aged 18 to 29 and the other aged 80 or older. General findings and caveats noted by the study authors: Compared with the aged group, the long-lived group had more naive CD4+ T cells, fewer expanded clones and increased TCR diversity, a pattern suggesting age selection. Because donor CMV infection status was unknown, age-related changes in expanded clonotypes were potentially confounded. Estimates of total diversity from one million sequenced T cells were regarded as lower bounds and underestimates. There was a strong correlation between observed TCR beta diversity and the percentage of naive T cells measured by flow cytometry. Observed TCR beta diversity per million T cells fell roughly linearly with age, and a significant reduction was already apparent by age about 38. Conclusive comparison of naive and antigen-experienced compartments was prevented by the profiling of bulk unsorted PBMCs.

This TCR came from a man aged 25-40 years in good health. The chain is made from TRBV20-1 and TRBJ2-4; 8 junctional bases match TRBD1. The J call may not be correct, given that the DNA end is closer to TRBJ2-7. The sequencing sample was made of blood. The nucleotides read TGCAGTGCTAGAGATCTCGACAGGGGAGTCTACGAGCAGTACTTC. This gives the protein CSARDLDRGVYEQYF.